One sample yielded the 4 T cell receptor beta chains listed below, sequenced in a study of CD8+ T cells in alopecia areata. RNA extraction and reverse transcription yielded cDNA as sequencing template. The repertoire was sequenced with immunoSEQ multiplex PCR; TCRdb's copy has only in-frame clones and lacks some. Of roughly 120,000 clones listed, 45% to 65% were seen once; the top ten hold 3% to 4%. Treatment in this sample: oral pan-JAK inhibitor, 5-10 mg twice daily. The material sequenced was CD4+ T cells sorted from blood, taken at week 24, from a patient treated with tofacitinib. The receptors were sampled from a human donor with alopecia areata.

The chain joins TRBV11-2 to TRBJ2-5; unclear D gene. This CDR3 has 11 residues. Trimming shortened V by 5 bases and J by 4 bases, and 5 bases separated the two germline ends. Germline-derived CDR1 and CDR2 are SGHAT and FQNNGV. CDR3 residues: CASSQSETQYF. In DNA, the CDR3 is TGTGCCAGCAGCCAATCAGAGACCCAGTACTTC.

The rearrangement joins TRBV7-2 to TRBJ2-3; 9 bases align to TRBD2. This CDR3 comprises 14 residues. CDR1 SGHTA and CDR2 FQGNSA come from the germline V gene. The V and J ends lost 5 bases and 4 bases, in that order; junction bases with no gene match: 4. The CDR3 coding sequence is TGTGCCAGCAGCCAAGCGGGGGGTCCAGATACGCAGTATTTT. Translating it yields CASSQAGGPDTQYF.

The V call is TRBV7-2, the J call TRBJ1-2; D possibly corresponds to TRBD1 (5 bases). Germline-derived CDR1 and CDR2 are SGHTA and FQGNSA. The CDR3 consists of 14 residues. Trimming stripped 5 bases from V and 6 bases from J, with 16 bases between. CDR3 nucleotide sequence: TGTGCCAGCAGCCTGGGACTTCCGCCCGATGGCTACACCTTC. As protein: CASSLGLPPDGYTF.

The rearrangement joins TRBV4-3 to TRBJ2-3; no clear D gene. V was shortened by 4 bases and J by 3 bases, with 8 bases between the two germline ends. Looked up from germline, CDR1 is LGHNA and CDR2 is YSLEER. The CDR3 is 13 amino acids. Written as DNA, the CDR3 is TGCGCCAGCAGCCCCGTACTAACAGATACGCAGTATTTT. It translates to CASSPVLTDTQYF.